The clone carrying this T cell receptor beta chain occurred many times. Germline V gives CDR1 KGHSH, CDR2 LQKENI. The length of the CDR3 is 16 residues. V shed 5 bases and J 1 base; nucleotides not matched to a gene: 10. Assay: immunoSEQ multiplex PCR; the TCRdb copy retains only in-frame clones and omits some. Here the sample spans fewer than 85,000 clones, 84% being singletons. The sample originates from a study of OX40 agonist ivuxolimab in advanced cancers. Overall study context: Patients were treated with intravenous ivuxolimab, dosed at 0.01 to 10 mg/kg and infused every 2 weeks. Three patients responded partially, comprising one with hepatocellular carcinoma and two with cutaneous melanoma.

Blood draws occurred at baseline, cycle 4 day 1, and cycle 7 day 1. The TCR was taken from an adult with an advanced solid tumor such as melanoma, head and neck, liver or kidney cancer. This material consisted of CD4+ or CD8+ T cells sorted from blood, taken in a trial of the OX40 agonist ivuxolimab. The chain has TRBV18 and TRBJ2-7, with 8 bases that match TRBD1. CDR3: CASSVEPGQVSYEQYF. Written as DNA, the CDR3 is TGTGCCAGCTCAGTGGAACCGGGACAGGTTTCCTACGAGCAGTACTTC.